The 26 T cell receptor beta chains listed next were all sequenced from one sample in a study of blood T cells in healthy people across ages. Primers used in a second PCR of about 7 to 12 cycles were a sample-barcoded 5' primer and a J-beta primer mix. A single record per CDR3 protein comes from TCRdb applying MiXCR to the 5' RACE reads. The table has roughly 1.9 million distinct CDR3 sequences, roughly two fifths seen once. The source material was blood. These receptors were taken from a human donor in good health.

This clonotype was detected only a few times. The J gene is TRBJ2-7, the V gene TRBV7-9; TRBD2 agrees at 11 bases. V trimming: 3 bases; J trimming: 1 base; junction bases outside the gene matches: 2. CDR1 is SEHNR and CDR2 is FQNEAQ in the germline V gene (reference sequence). This CDR3 has 15 residues. Here the CDR3 DNA reads TGTGCCAGCAGCTTCGCTAGCGGGGGGTCCTACGAGCAGTACTTC. The encoded protein is CASSFASGGSYEQYF.

This clonotype was detected only a few times. The chain recombines TRBV7-2 with TRBJ1-2; weak D call: TRBD1 (6 bases). Deletions cut 5 bases from V and 3 bases from J, with 13 bases between. Germline CDR1 reads SGHTA; CDR2 reads FQGNSA. CDR3 length: 14 amino acids. The DNA of the CDR3 is TGTGCCAGCAGCCCAGCGGGACAATACTATGGCTACACCTTC. Translated: CASSPAGQYYGYTF.

This clonotype was seen a handful of times. The V call is TRBV28, the J call TRBJ1-2, with 7 bases aligning to TRBD1. This CDR3 has 15 residues. The V gene end was trimmed by 5 bases and the J gene end by 5 bases; junction bases not matched to a gene: 11. The germline V gene has CDR1 MDHEN and CDR2 SYDVKM. The CDR3 coding sequence is TGTGCCAGCAGTCTTTCGACAGGGACCCTTTATGGCTACACCTTC. Amino acids: CASSLSTGTLYGYTF.

The V gene is TRBV27, the J gene TRBJ1-1; no clear D gene. From germline, CDR1 is MNHEY and CDR2 SMNVEV (reference sequence). This CDR3 is 13 amino acids long. Trimming pared 6 bases from V and 7 bases from J, leaving 15 bases between. CDR3 region: CASSSPIRVEAFF. In DNA form, the CDR3 reads TGTGCCAGCAGCTCCCCCATCCGGGTTGAAGCTTTCTTT.

The V and J genes are TRBV2 and TRBJ2-5, with no clear D. The J call may be incorrect, as the DNA end agrees better with TRBJ2-7. Germline-derived CDR1 and CDR2 are SNHLY and FYNNEI. The CDR3 contains 13 residues. This CDR3 reads CASSGSLTYEQYF. The DNA for the CDR3 is TGTGCCAGCAGTGGCAGTCTTACCTACGAGCAGTACTTC.

This clonotype was found a few times. The gene calls are TRBV9 and TRBJ1-2; D unclear. The CDR3 is 14 amino acids. CDR1 and CDR2 from the germline V gene are SGDLS and YYNGEE. Trimming shortened V by 0 bases and J by 5 bases, and 11 bases separated the two germline ends. The CDR3 DNA is TGTGCCAGCAGCGTAGGAACACAGAGTTATGGCTACACCTTC. Its protein product is CASSVGTQSYGYTF.

This rearrangement joins TRBV9 to TRBJ1-2, with TRBD1 as a possible D gene (5 bases). Germline assignment: CDR1 SGDLS and CDR2 YYNGEE. Trimming pared 4 bases from V and 0 bases from J, leaving 16 bases between. This CDR3 contains 16 residues. CDR3 nucleotides: TGTGCCAGCAGCCTAGAGGGCAGGGCTACTAACTATGGCTACACCTTC. Protein sequence: CASSLEGRATNYGYTF.

V is TRBV12-3 or TRBV12-4 and J is TRBJ2-5; perhaps TRBD1 as D (7 bases). The DNA end is a closer match to TRBJ2-7, so the J assignment may be wrong. CDR3 length: 13 residues. The CDR3 region has the DNA TGTGCCAGCAGTGACCAGGGGGGTCACGAGCAGTACTTC. This sequence encodes CASSDQGGHEQYF.

The V and J genes are TRBV11-3 and TRBJ1-2; D is uncertain. V was clipped by 3 bases and J by 7 bases, with 9 bases between them. The CDR3 is made up of 12 amino acids. Germline V gives CDR1 SGHNT, CDR2 YENEEA. The CDR3 spells CASSFAEAGYTF. CDR3 coding DNA: TGTGCCAGCAGCTTCGCAGAAGCTGGCTACACCTTC.

The chain employs TRBV5-1 and TRBJ2-3; D not resolved. Germline assignment: CDR1 SGHRS and CDR2 YFSETQ. V lost 4 bases, J lost 0 bases, and 12 bases lay in between. The CDR3 is 15 residues long. The CDR3 region has the DNA TGCGCCAGCAGCCCACGGTATTCTAGCACAGATACGCAGTATTTT. Amino acids: CASSPRYSSTDTQYF. The whole variable domain, filled in from reference TRBV5-1 and TRBJ2-3, reads KAGVTQTPRYLIKTRGQQVTLSCSPISGHRSVSWYQQTPGQGLQFLFEYFSETQRNKGNFPGRFSGRQFSNSRSEMNVSTLELGDSALYLCASSPRYSSTDTQYFGPGTRLTVL.

The chain employs TRBV20-1 and TRBJ2-3, with TRBD2 matching over 10 bases. The CDR3 contains 18 residues. Losses at the gene ends were 6 bases for V and 1 base for J; bases not matched to a gene: 16. Germline V gene lookup returns CDR1 DFQATT and CDR2 SNEGSKA (reference sequence). The CDR3 DNA reads TGCAGTGCCAAACCAACTACCGAACTAGCGGGGCGCACAGATACGCAGTATTTT. It specifies CSAKPTTELAGRTDTQYF.

With respect to this clonotype: Its ends do not fully match the called genes, so a read error is possible. The rearrangement uses TRBV20-1 and TRBJ1-2; TRBD1 is a possible D gene (5 bases). The V gene's germline CDR1 is DFQATT and CDR2 SNEGSKA (reference sequence). The CDR3 is 15 amino acids. The CDR3 is CSARPSGTKTYDYTF. CDR3 bases: TGCAGTGCTAGGCCCTCAGGGACGAAGACCTATGACTACACCTTC.

The chain couples TRBV29-1 to TRBJ1-1; 7 bases are a match to TRBD1. Germline trimming cut 4 bases from V and 0 bases from J; bases unmatched to any gene: 5. The CDR3 contains 14 residues. The germline CDR1 and CDR2 sequences are SQVTM and ANQGSEA. The CDR3 DNA reads TGCAGCGTTGCTCTCGGGACAGTGAACACTGAAGCTTTCTTT. The encoded protein is CSVALGTVNTEAFF.

There are a few counts of this clonotype. This chain connects TRBV12-3 or TRBV12-4 to TRBJ1-3; D not certain. Trimming shortened V by 7 bases and J by 0 bases, and 10 bases separated the two germline ends. This CDR3 has 14 amino acids. The CDR3 DNA reads as TGTGCCAGCATTAAAACTCTCTCTGGAAACACCATATATTTT. Its translation is CASIKTLSGNTIYF.

The chain combines TRBV6-2 or TRBV6-3 with TRBJ1-5; TRBD1 might be the D (6 bases). The length of the CDR3 is 15 residues. V gave up 2 bases and J gave up 1 base, with 9 bases separating them. Germline CDR1 MNHEY, CDR2 SVGEGT. CDR3: CASSYRGDSNQPQHF. The CDR3 DNA is TGTGCCAGCAGTTACAGGGGGGACAGCAATCAGCCCCAGCATTTT.

This clonotype was detected only a few times. This chain connects TRBV6-1 to TRBJ2-5; weak D call: TRBD1 (5 bases). This CDR3 contains 13 residues. Trimming cost V 6 bases and J 5 bases, with 13 bases left between them. The germline V gene encodes CDR1 MNHNS and CDR2 SASEGT. CDR3 residues: CASRPGIWETQYF. In DNA, the CDR3 is TGTGCCAGCAGACCAGGGATTTGGGAGACCCAGTACTTC.

The chain carries TRBV11-3 and TRBJ2-3; D gene uncertain. This CDR3 has 14 residues. Per the germline V gene, CDR1 is SGHNT and CDR2 is YENEEA. Trimming removed 3 bases at V and 0 bases at J, with 7 bases between. The CDR3 loop reads CASSFPNSTDTQYF. The CDR3, as DNA: TGTGCCAGCAGCTTCCCGAATAGCACAGATACGCAGTATTTT.

The rearrangement links TRBV20-1 to TRBJ2-3; no clear D. V lost 2 bases and J 0 bases, leaving 12 bases between the germline ends. CDR1 is DFQATT, CDR2 SNEGSKA, per germline (reference sequence). The length of the CDR3 is 15 residues. CDR3 in amino acids: CSARRWDSSTDTQYF. CDR3 nucleotides: TGCAGTGCTAGAAGATGGGATTCAAGCACAGATACGCAGTATTTT.

This clonotype was detected a few times. The rearrangement links TRBV5-5 to TRBJ1-5; 7 positions agree with TRBD1. The trim removed 4 bases at V and 0 bases at J, leaving 7 bases unmatched. Germline CDR1 and CDR2: SGHKS and YYEKEE (reference sequence). CDR3 length: 16 residues. CDR3 in amino acids: CASSLRGQNSNQPQHF. The CDR3 DNA reads as TGTGCCAGCAGCCTCCGGGGACAGAATAGCAATCAGCCCCAGCATTTT.

In this sample, this clonotype turned up a few times. The chain links TRBV27 to TRBJ1-1, with TRBD1 matching over 7 bases. The CDR3 has 15 residues. Germline V gives CDR1 MNHEY, CDR2 SMNVEV (reference sequence). With V trimmed by 5 bases and J by 3 bases, 9 bases remained unmatched. CDR3 protein: CASSPLLTGYTEAFF. The CDR3 nucleotides are TGTGCCAGCAGTCCCCTCCTGACAGGGTACACTGAAGCTTTCTTT.

The chain is built from TRBV4-3 and TRBJ2-7; 7 positions agree with TRBD1. The J segment lost 3 bases and the V segment lost 2 bases, leaving 7 bases of the junction unmatched. Germline CDR1 and CDR2: LGHNA and YSLEER. CDR3 length: 15 residues. The CDR3: CASSQFTAGGYEQYF. Written as DNA, the CDR3 is TGCGCCAGCAGCCAATTTACCGCAGGGGGCTACGAGCAGTACTTC.

The V call is TRBV9, the J call TRBJ2-4; 9 bases are a match to TRBD2. Gene TRBJ2-5 matches the end of the DNA better, so the J call may be wrong. Germline V gene lookup returns CDR1 SGDLS and CDR2 YYNGEE. This CDR3 is 16 amino acids long. In nucleotides, the CDR3 is TGTGCCAGCAGCGTAGGTCGCGGCGGGGGGGCAGAGACCCAGTACTTC. This codes for CASSVGRGGGAETQYF.

The chain has TRBV27 and TRBJ2-7; no clear D gene. This CDR3 comprises 13 residues. Germline V CDR1 and CDR2: MNHEY, SMNVEV (reference sequence). The V end lost 3 bases, the J end lost 6 bases, and 12 bases lay between the germline ends. The CDR3 nucleotides read TGTGCCAGCAGTTTGGGGTCCACTTTCGAGCAGTACTTC. Translation gives CASSLGSTFEQYF.

This clonotype was seen more than once but under ten times. The CDR3 spells CAISESITHNEQFF. CDR3 coding DNA: TGTGCCATCAGTGAGTCGATCACCCACAATGAGCAGTTCTTC. The rearrangement joins TRBV10-3 to TRBJ2-1; no clear D gene. This CDR3 spans 14 amino acids. Germline V lookup: CDR1 ENHRY, CDR2 SYGVKD. Trimming pared 0 bases from V and 5 bases from J, leaving 8 bases between.

The V call is TRBV29-1, the J call TRBJ2-7; maybe TRBD1 (6 bases). This CDR3 spans 12 amino acids. V was clipped by 6 bases and J by 2 bases, with 11 bases between them. Looked up from germline, CDR1 is SQVTM and CDR2 is ANQGSEA. CDR3 sequence (DNA): TGCAGCGTGACAGGTTCGGCCTACGAGCAGTACTTC. This translates into CSVTGSAYEQYF.

V is TRBV24-1 and J is TRBJ1-2; D gene unclear. Trimming stripped 4 bases from V and 5 bases from J, with 4 bases between. The CDR3 has 11 residues. CDR1 and CDR2 (germline): KGHDR, SFDVKD. DNA for the CDR3: TGTGCCACCAGTGAGGTGTATGGCTACACCTTC. It specifies CATSEVYGYTF.